The clone carrying this T cell receptor beta chain was counted between two and nine times. The source of the sample is a study of CD8+ T cells in alopecia areata. Treatment defined: oral pan-JAK inhibitor, 5-10 mg twice daily. RNA extraction and reverse transcription yielded cDNA as sequencing template. Sequencing was performed with immunoSEQ multiplex PCR; in TCRdb, only in-frame clones are kept and a portion is missing. The sample yields fewer than 110,000 clones, 84% seen once. The CDR3 has 14 residues. With 6 bases removed from V and 1 base from J, the gap between germline ends came to 12 bases. Germline V gene sequence: CDR1 SGHVS, CDR2 FQNEAQ.

V and J are TRBV7-8 and TRBJ1-1, with D possibly matching TRBD1 (6 bases). This sequence was found in a human donor with alopecia areata. Source: CD8+ T cells sorted from blood, taken at week 24, from a patient treated with tofacitinib. CDR3 coding DNA: TGTGCCAGCAGTTTCCTGGACAGGAACACTGAAGCTTTCTTT. This encodes CASSFLDRNTEAFF.